Listed below are T cell receptor beta chains from one sample, sequenced in a study of blood T cell repertoires in COVID-19. The data were produced by immunoSEQ multiplex PCR, yet TCRdb's version contains in-frame clones alone and is incomplete. The sample yields 100,000 to 150,000 clones, roughly four fifths seen once. Sequencing was done on a sample of peripheral blood. These receptors were obtained from a woman between 45 and 60 years old with acute or convalescent COVID-19. CDR3s include the opening cysteine and the closing phenylalanine or tryptophan. A D gene is named only where the DNA matches it firmly. Clone size appears in some rows only: once, few, many, or a class for an expanded clone.

cdr3_aa: CASSFTGRGTGELFF
cdr3_nt: TGTGCCAGCAGTTTTACAGGGCGAGGCACCGGGGAGCTGTTTTTT
clone_size: -
j_call: TRBJ2-2
cdr3_length: 15
d_call: -
v_call: TRBV6-5

cdr3_aa: CASSVGGGDTDTQYF
cdr3_nt: TGTGCCAGCAGCGTAGGCGGGGGGGACACAGATACGCAGTATTTT
clone_size: -
j_call: TRBJ2-3
cdr3_length: 15
d_call: TRBD2
v_call: TRBV9

cdr3_aa: CATSDFQRDTDTQYF
cdr3_nt: TGTGCCACCAGTGATTTCCAGCGGGACACAGATACGCAGTATTTT
clone_size: -
j_call: TRBJ2-3
cdr3_length: 15
d_call: TRBD2
v_call: TRBV24-1

cdr3_aa: CASSSPQAETYNEQFF
cdr3_nt: TGTGCCAGCAGTTCCCCTCAAGCGGAAACCTACAATGAGCAGTTCTTC
clone_size: -
j_call: TRBJ2-1
cdr3_length: 16
d_call: -
v_call: TRBV6-6

cdr3_aa: CASSPHGQANTEAFF
cdr3_nt: TGTGCCAGCAGCCCTCATGGACAAGCGAACACTGAAGCTTTCTTT
clone_size: -
j_call: TRBJ1-1
cdr3_length: 15
d_call: -
v_call: TRBV9

cdr3_aa: CASGRGDSPLHF
cdr3_nt: TGTGCCAGCGGCAGGGGAGATTCACCCCTCCACTTT
clone_size: -
j_call: TRBJ1-6
cdr3_length: 12
d_call: -
v_call: TRBV7-9

cdr3_aa: CAWSVAGDQPQHF
cdr3_nt: TGTGCCTGGAGTGTAGCAGGGGATCAGCCCCAGCATTTT
clone_size: -
j_call: TRBJ1-5
cdr3_length: 13
d_call: -
v_call: TRBV30

cdr3_aa: CASSVDRVSGNTIYF
cdr3_nt: TGTGCCAGCAGCGTAGATCGGGTCTCTGGAAACACCATATATTTT
clone_size: -
j_call: TRBJ1-3
cdr3_length: 15
d_call: -
v_call: TRBV9

cdr3_aa: CASSNQLAVPADTQYF
cdr3_nt: TGTGCCAGCAGTAACCAACTAGCGGTCCCCGCAGATACGCAGTATTTT
clone_size: -
j_call: TRBJ2-3
cdr3_length: 16
d_call: TRBD2
v_call: TRBV27

cdr3_aa: CASSLEARSYEQYF
cdr3_nt: TGCGCCAGCAGCTTGGAGGCCAGGTCGTACGAGCAGTACTTC
clone_size: -
j_call: TRBJ2-7
cdr3_length: 14
d_call: -
v_call: TRBV5-1

cdr3_aa: CASSPEAGTTSVHF
cdr3_nt: TGTGCCAGCAGCCCAGAGGCAGGGACGACTAGCGTGCATTTT
clone_size: -
j_call: TRBJ2-3
cdr3_length: 14
d_call: TRBD2
v_call: TRBV11-2

cdr3_aa: CASRAGNSPLHF
cdr3_nt: TGTGCCAGCAGGGCGGGTAATTCACCCCTCCACTTT
clone_size: -
j_call: TRBJ1-6
cdr3_length: 12
d_call: -
v_call: TRBV28

cdr3_aa: CASSSERGGYNEQFF
cdr3_nt: TGTGCCAGCAGCTCGGAGCGGGGGGGCTACAATGAGCAGTTCTTC
clone_size: -
j_call: TRBJ2-1
cdr3_length: 15
d_call: TRBD2
v_call: TRBV7-8

cdr3_aa: CASSQFLQGSEAFF
cdr3_nt: TGTGCCAGCAGTCAATTTTTACAGGGGAGTGAAGCTTTCTTT
clone_size: -
j_call: TRBJ1-1
cdr3_length: 14
d_call: TRBD1
v_call: TRBV14

cdr3_aa: CASSFQGRSTGELFF
cdr3_nt: TGTGCCAGCAGTTTTCAGGGTAGGAGCACCGGGGAGCTGTTTTTT
clone_size: -
j_call: TRBJ2-2
cdr3_length: 15
d_call: -
v_call: TRBV5-8

cdr3_aa: CASGNGYTF
cdr3_nt: TGTGCGTCAGGGAACGGCTACACCTTC
clone_size: few
j_call: TRBJ1-2
cdr3_length: 9
d_call: -
v_call: TRBV28

cdr3_aa: CSVGGQGSYEQYF
cdr3_nt: TGCAGCGTTGGGGGACAGGGGAGCTACGAGCAGTACTTC
clone_size: few
j_call: TRBJ2-7
cdr3_length: 13
d_call: TRBD1
v_call: TRBV29-1

cdr3_aa: CASSEIQLEISGANVLTF
cdr3_nt: TGTGCCAGCAGTGAGATTCAACTAGAAATCTCTGGGGCCAACGTCCTGACTTTC
clone_size: -
j_call: TRBJ2-6
cdr3_length: 18
d_call: -
v_call: TRBV2

cdr3_aa: CASSLQDSSTEAFF
cdr3_nt: TGCGCCAGCAGCTTGCAGGACAGCTCCACTGAAGCTTTCTTT
clone_size: -
j_call: TRBJ1-1
cdr3_length: 14
d_call: -
v_call: TRBV5-1

cdr3_aa: CASSPRAVTVTYEQYF
cdr3_nt: TGTGCCAGCTCACCCCGAGCGGTGACGGTCACCTACGAGCAGTACTTC
clone_size: -
j_call: TRBJ2-7
cdr3_length: 16
d_call: -
v_call: TRBV18

cdr3_aa: CASSLPLAGGKSTQYF
cdr3_nt: TGCGCCAGCAGCTTGCCCCTAGCGGGAGGAAAGAGTACGCAGTATTTT
clone_size: -
j_call: TRBJ2-3
cdr3_length: 16
d_call: TRBD2
v_call: TRBV5-1

cdr3_aa: CASSPGTGGLGPYEQYF
cdr3_nt: TGTGCCAGCAGTCCCGGGACAGGGGGCTTAGGTCCCTACGAGCAGTACTTC
clone_size: -
j_call: TRBJ2-7
cdr3_length: 17
d_call: TRBD1
v_call: TRBV28

cdr3_aa: CASSFPGTSGTGELFF
cdr3_nt: TGTGCCAGCAGCTTCCCTGGGACTAGCGGGACCGGGGAGCTGTTTTTT
clone_size: -
j_call: TRBJ2-2
cdr3_length: 16
d_call: TRBD2
v_call: TRBV5-4

cdr3_aa: CASRRGGTVYEQYF
cdr3_nt: TGTGCCAGCAGGAGGGGGGGCACTGTCTACGAGCAGTACTTC
clone_size: -
j_call: TRBJ2-7
cdr3_length: 14
d_call: -
v_call: TRBV2

cdr3_aa: CASSTAPQGAFYEQYF
cdr3_nt: TGTGCCAGCAGTACTGCTCCACAGGGGGCCTTTTACGAGCAGTACTTC
clone_size: few
j_call: TRBJ2-7
cdr3_length: 16
d_call: TRBD1
v_call: TRBV27

cdr3_aa: CATKGELSNQPQHF
cdr3_nt: TGTGCCACCAAGGGGGAGCTGAGCAATCAGCCCCAGCATTTT
clone_size: -
j_call: TRBJ1-5
cdr3_length: 14
d_call: -
v_call: TRBV15

cdr3_aa: CATTEASGDTQYF
cdr3_nt: TGTGCCACCACCGAAGCCTCTGGAGATACGCAGTATTTT
clone_size: few
j_call: TRBJ2-3
cdr3_length: 13
d_call: -
v_call: TRBV24-1

cdr3_aa: CASSWDPGQNYGYTF
cdr3_nt: TGTGCCAGCAGCTGGGATCCGGGACAGAACTATGGCTACACCTTC
clone_size: few
j_call: TRBJ1-2
cdr3_length: 15
d_call: TRBD1
v_call: TRBV13

cdr3_aa: CASSFGGATEAFF
cdr3_nt: TGTGCCAGCAGTTTTGGCGGGGCCACTGAAGCTTTCTTT
clone_size: -
j_call: TRBJ1-1
cdr3_length: 13
d_call: -
v_call: TRBV2

cdr3_aa: CASSLGTVSEKLFF
cdr3_nt: TGCGCCAGCAGCTTGGGGACAGTGAGCGAAAAACTGTTTTTT
clone_size: -
j_call: TRBJ1-4
cdr3_length: 14
d_call: -
v_call: TRBV5-1

cdr3_aa: CASSPRDSVDYGYTF
cdr3_nt: TGTGCCAGCAGCCCCCGGGACAGCGTGGACTATGGCTACACCTTC
clone_size: few
j_call: TRBJ1-2
cdr3_length: 15
d_call: TRBD1
v_call: TRBV7-9

cdr3_aa: CATSRGGSGFEEKLFF
cdr3_nt: TGTGCCACCAGCAGAGGAGGGTCGGGGTTTGAGGAAAAACTGTTTTTT
clone_size: -
j_call: TRBJ1-4
cdr3_length: 16
d_call: -
v_call: TRBV15

cdr3_aa: CASSPGLYEQYF
cdr3_nt: TGTGCCAGCAGCCCGGGACTCTACGAGCAGTACTTC
clone_size: -
j_call: TRBJ2-7
cdr3_length: 12
d_call: -
v_call: TRBV11-1

cdr3_aa: CASTPGNNQPQHF
cdr3_nt: TGTGCCAGCACCCCGGGGAACAATCAGCCCCAGCATTTT
clone_size: -
j_call: TRBJ1-5
cdr3_length: 13
d_call: -
v_call: TRBV2

cdr3_aa: CASSAGTENTEAFF
cdr3_nt: TGCGCCAGCAGCGCCGGGACTGAGAACACTGAAGCTTTCTTT
clone_size: few
j_call: TRBJ1-1
cdr3_length: 14
d_call: -
v_call: TRBV10-1

cdr3_aa: CASSRPGGTGELFF
cdr3_nt: TGTGCCAGCAGCCGCCCGGGGGGGACCGGGGAGCTGTTTTTT
clone_size: few
j_call: TRBJ2-2
cdr3_length: 14
d_call: TRBD2
v_call: TRBV6-5

cdr3_aa: CASSKGDRAKETQYF
cdr3_nt: TGTGCCAGCAGCAAAGGGGACAGGGCAAAAGAGACCCAGTACTTC
clone_size: -
j_call: TRBJ2-5
cdr3_length: 15
d_call: TRBD1
v_call: TRBV9

cdr3_aa: CASSSGLAGRSYEQYF
cdr3_nt: TGCGCCAGCAGCTCCGGACTAGCGGGAAGGTCCTACGAGCAGTACTTC
clone_size: -
j_call: TRBJ2-7
cdr3_length: 16
d_call: TRBD2
v_call: TRBV5-1

cdr3_aa: CASSPILGQGLSTGELFF
cdr3_nt: TGTGCCAGCAGCCCGATCTTGGGACAGGGGCTAAGCACCGGGGAGCTGTTTTTT
clone_size: -
j_call: TRBJ2-2
cdr3_length: 18
d_call: TRBD1
v_call: TRBV5-6

cdr3_aa: CSVGGQMNTEAFF
cdr3_nt: TGCAGCGTAGGGGGACAGATGAACACTGAAGCTTTCTTT
clone_size: -
j_call: TRBJ1-1
cdr3_length: 13
d_call: TRBD1
v_call: TRBV29-1

cdr3_aa: CASSNPSGASYEQYF
cdr3_nt: TGCGCCAGCAGCAATCCTAGCGGGGCCTCCTACGAGCAGTACTTC
clone_size: -
j_call: TRBJ2-7
cdr3_length: 15
d_call: TRBD2
v_call: TRBV5-1

cdr3_aa: CASRGTSGTYEQYF
cdr3_nt: TGTGCCAGCAGAGGGACTAGCGGGACCTACGAGCAGTACTTC
clone_size: -
j_call: TRBJ2-7
cdr3_length: 14
d_call: TRBD2
v_call: TRBV27